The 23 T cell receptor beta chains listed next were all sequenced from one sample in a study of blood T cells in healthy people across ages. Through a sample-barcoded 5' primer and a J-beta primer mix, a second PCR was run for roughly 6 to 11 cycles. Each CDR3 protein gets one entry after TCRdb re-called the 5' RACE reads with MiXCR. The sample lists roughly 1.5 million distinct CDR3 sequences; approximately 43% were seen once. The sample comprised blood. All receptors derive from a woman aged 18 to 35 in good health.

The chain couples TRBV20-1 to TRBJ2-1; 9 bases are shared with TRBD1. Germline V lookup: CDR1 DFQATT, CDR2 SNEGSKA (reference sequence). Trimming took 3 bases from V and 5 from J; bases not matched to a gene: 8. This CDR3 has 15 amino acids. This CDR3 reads CSARQTGGINNEQFF. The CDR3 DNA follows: TGCAGTGCTAGGCAGACAGGGGGGATTAACAATGAGCAGTTCTTC.

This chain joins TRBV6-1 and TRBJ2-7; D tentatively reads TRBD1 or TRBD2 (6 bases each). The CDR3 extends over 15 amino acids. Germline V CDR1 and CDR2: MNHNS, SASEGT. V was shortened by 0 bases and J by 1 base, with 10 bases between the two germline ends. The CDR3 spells CASSEAWGASYEQYF. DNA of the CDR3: TGTGCCAGCAGTGAAGCGTGGGGGGCGTCCTACGAGCAGTACTTC.

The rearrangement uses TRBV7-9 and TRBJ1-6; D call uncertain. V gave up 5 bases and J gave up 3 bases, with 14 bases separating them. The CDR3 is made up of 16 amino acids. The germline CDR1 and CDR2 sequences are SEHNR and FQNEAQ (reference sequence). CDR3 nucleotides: TGTGCCAGCAGCCCACCCCTCTCCGGCTATAATTCACCCCTCCACTTT. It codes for CASSPPLSGYNSPLHF.

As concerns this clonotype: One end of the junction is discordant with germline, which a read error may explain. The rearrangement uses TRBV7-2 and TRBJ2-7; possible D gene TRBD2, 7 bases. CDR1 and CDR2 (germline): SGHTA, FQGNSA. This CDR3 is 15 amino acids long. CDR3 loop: CASNLARGPLYEQYF. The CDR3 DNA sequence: TGTGCCAGCAACTTAGCGCGGGGGCCCTTATACGAGCAGTACTTC.

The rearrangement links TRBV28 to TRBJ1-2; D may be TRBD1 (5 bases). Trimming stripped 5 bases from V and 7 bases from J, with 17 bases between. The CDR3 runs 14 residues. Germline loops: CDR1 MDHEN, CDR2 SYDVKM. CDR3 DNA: TGTGCCAGCAGTCCGGGACTCCGAGCCAGTGGCTACACCTTC. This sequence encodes CASSPGLRASGYTF.

DNA for the CDR3: TGCGCCAGCAGTTCGCACAGGGGTTCCTACGAGCAGTACTTC. This codes for CASSSHRGSYEQYF. V is TRBV5-1 and J is TRBJ2-5, with 7 bases identical to TRBD1. The closer fit of TRBJ2-7 to the DNA end suggests the J call may be wrong. The CDR3 extends over 14 amino acids. Germline values: CDR1 SGHRS, CDR2 YFSETQ.

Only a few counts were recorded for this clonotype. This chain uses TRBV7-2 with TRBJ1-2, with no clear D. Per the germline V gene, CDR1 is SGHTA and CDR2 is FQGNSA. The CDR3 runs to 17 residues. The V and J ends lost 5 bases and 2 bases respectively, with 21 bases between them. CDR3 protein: CASSADPPFVANYGYTF. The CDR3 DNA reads TGTGCCAGCAGCGCAGACCCCCCGTTCGTTGCAAACTATGGCTACACCTTC.

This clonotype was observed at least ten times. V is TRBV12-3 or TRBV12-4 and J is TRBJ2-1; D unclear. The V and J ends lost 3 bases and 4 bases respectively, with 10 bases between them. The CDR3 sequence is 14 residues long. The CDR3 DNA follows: TGTGCCAGCAGTTTTAACGGTCCTTACAATGAGCAGTTCTTC. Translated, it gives CASSFNGPYNEQFF.

The CDR3 bases are TGTGCCAGCTCTACTACAGGGCCTGAAGCTTTCTTT. Protein: CASSTTGPEAFF. The genes are TRBV7-2 and TRBJ1-1; maybe TRBD1 (6 bases). V gave up 8 bases and J gave up 6 bases, with 13 bases separating them. This CDR3 is built from 12 residues. From germline, CDR1 is SGHTA and CDR2 FQGNSA. Together with reference TRBV7-2 and TRBJ1-1, the CDR3 gives the full variable domain: GAGVSQSPSNKVTEKGKDVELRCDPISGHTALYWYRQSLGQGLEFLIYFQGNSAPDKSGLPSDRFSAERTGGSVSTLTIQRTQQEDSAVYLCASSTTGPEAFFGQGTRLTVV.

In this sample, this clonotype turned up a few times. The CDR3 DNA reads TGCAGCGTTGAGATTTGGCGGGAGGGCCGGTATGAGCAGTTCTTC. Its protein product is CSVEIWREGRYEQFF. The V gene is TRBV29-1, the J gene TRBJ2-1, with 9 bases aligning to TRBD2. CDR3 length: 15 amino acids. Germline trimming cut 3 bases from V and 8 bases from J; bases unmatched to any gene: 11. Germline V lookup: CDR1 SQVTM, CDR2 ANQGSEA.

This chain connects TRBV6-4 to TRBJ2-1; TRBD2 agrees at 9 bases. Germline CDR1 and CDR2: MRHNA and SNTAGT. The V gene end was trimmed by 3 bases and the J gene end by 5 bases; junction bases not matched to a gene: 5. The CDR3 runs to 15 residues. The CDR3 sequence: CASSEKTSGNNEQFF. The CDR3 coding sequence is TGTGCCAGCAGTGAGAAGACTAGCGGTAACAATGAGCAGTTCTTC.

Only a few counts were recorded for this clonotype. Here the CDR3 reads CASRSGTLVNNEQFF. CDR3 bases: TGTGCCAGCAGGTCCGGGACCCTAGTCAACAATGAGCAGTTCTTC. J is TRBJ2-1 and V is TRBV12-3 or TRBV12-4; D is perhaps TRBD1 or TRBD2 (5 bases each). The CDR3 spans 15 residues. Trimming took 6 bases from V and 5 from J, leaving 17 bases between them.

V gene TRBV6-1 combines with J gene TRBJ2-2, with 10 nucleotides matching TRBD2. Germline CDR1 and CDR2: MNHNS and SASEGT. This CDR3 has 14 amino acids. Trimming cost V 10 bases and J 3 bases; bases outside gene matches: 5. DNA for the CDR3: TGTGCCACTGCAAGCGGGAGGGACACCGGGGAGCTGTTTTTT. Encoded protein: CATASGRDTGELFF.

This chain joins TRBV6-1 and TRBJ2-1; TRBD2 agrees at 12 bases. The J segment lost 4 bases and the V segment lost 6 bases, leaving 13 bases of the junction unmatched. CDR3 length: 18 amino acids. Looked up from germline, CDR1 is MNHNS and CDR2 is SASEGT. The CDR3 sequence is CASRVGLAGLIRYNEQFF. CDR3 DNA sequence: TGTGCCAGCAGGGTTGGACTAGCGGGATTAATAAGGTACAATGAGCAGTTCTTC.

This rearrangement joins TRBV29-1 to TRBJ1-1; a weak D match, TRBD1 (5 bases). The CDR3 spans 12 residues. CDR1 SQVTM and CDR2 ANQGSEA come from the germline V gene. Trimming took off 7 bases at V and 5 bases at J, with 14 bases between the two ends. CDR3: CSGAGHGTEAFF. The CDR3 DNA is TGCAGCGGGGCCGGACACGGAACTGAAGCTTTCTTT.

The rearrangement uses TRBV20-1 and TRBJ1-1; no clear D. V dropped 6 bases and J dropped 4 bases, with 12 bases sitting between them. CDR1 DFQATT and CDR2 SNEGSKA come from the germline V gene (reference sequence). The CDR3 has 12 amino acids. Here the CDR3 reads CSAPIGFTEAFF. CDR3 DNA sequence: TGCAGTGCACCTATCGGGTTCACTGAAGCTTTCTTT.

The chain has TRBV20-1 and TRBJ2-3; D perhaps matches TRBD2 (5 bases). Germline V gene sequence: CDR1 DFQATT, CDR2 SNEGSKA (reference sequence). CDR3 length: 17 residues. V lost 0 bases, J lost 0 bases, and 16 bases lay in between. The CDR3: CSARDNRARTSTDTQYF. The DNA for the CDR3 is TGCAGTGCTAGAGATAATAGGGCGAGGACTAGCACAGATACGCAGTATTTT.

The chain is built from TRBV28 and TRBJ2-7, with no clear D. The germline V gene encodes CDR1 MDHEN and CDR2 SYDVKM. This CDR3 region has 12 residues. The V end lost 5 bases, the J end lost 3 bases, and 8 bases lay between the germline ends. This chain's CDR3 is CASSGWNYEQYF. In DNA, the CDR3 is TGTGCCAGCAGTGGCTGGAACTACGAGCAGTACTTC.

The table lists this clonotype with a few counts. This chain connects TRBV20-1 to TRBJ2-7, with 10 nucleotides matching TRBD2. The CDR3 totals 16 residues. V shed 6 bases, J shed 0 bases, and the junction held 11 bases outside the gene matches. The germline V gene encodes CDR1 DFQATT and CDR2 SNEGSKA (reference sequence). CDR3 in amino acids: CSATGTSELYSYEQYF. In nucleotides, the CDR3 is TGCAGTGCCACCGGGACTAGCGAACTGTACTCCTACGAGCAGTACTTC.

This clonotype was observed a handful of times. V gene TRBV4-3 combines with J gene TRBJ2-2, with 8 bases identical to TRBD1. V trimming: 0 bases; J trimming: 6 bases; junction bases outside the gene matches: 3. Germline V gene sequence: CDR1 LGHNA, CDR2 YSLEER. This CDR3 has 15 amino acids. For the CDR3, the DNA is TGCGCCAGCAGCCAAGAGACAGGGGAGTCCGGGGAGCTGTTTTTT. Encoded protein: CASSQETGESGELFF.

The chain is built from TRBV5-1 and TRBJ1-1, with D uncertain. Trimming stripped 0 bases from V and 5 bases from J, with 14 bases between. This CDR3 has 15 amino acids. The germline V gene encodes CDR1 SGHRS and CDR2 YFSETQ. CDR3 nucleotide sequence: TGCGCCAGCAGCTTGGTTGGATGGGGTGTGACTGAAGCTTTCTTT. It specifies CASSLVGWGVTEAFF.

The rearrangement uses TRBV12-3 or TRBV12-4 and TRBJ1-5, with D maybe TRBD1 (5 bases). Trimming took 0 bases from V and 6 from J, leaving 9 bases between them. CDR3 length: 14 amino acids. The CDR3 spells CASSLAGEVQPQHF. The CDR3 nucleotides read TGTGCCAGCAGTTTAGCAGGGGAGGTTCAGCCCCAGCATTTT.

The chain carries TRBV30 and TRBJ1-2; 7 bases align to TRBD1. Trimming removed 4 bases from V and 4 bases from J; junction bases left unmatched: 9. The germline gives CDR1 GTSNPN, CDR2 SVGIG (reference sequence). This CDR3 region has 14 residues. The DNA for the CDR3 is TGTGCCTGGAATAGACAGGGTGGAAGCTATGGCTACACCTTC. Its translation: CAWNRQGGSYGYTF.